These 14 T cell receptor beta chains came from one sample sequenced in a study of identical twins. A single record per CDR3 protein comes from TCRdb applying MiXCR to the 5' RACE reads. The top ten clones hold around 1.5% of a sample with about 890,000 distinct CDR3 sequences, about 12% of them seen once. These same records also appear under a second study, on yellow fever vaccine responses in identical twins.

The sample was PBMCs. The receptors shown here come from a woman aged 18-29 years in good health.

In this sample, this clonotype turned up a few times. This rearrangement joins TRBV10-1 to TRBJ2-3, with 10 bases identical to TRBD2. This CDR3 is 15 amino acids long. The germline gives CDR1 WNHNN, CDR2 SYGVQD (reference sequence). Trimming at V came to 4 bases and at J to 4 bases, leaving 5 bases not matched to a gene. The chain's CDR3 is CASSAGLAWSDTQYF. CDR3 in DNA: TGCGCCAGCAGTGCGGGACTAGCGTGGTCAGATACGCAGTATTTT.

This clonotype appeared a few times. Here the CDR3 reads CASSQETGSSYEQYF. The DNA of the CDR3 is TGCGCCAGCAGCCAAGAAACCGGGAGCTCCTACGAGCAGTACTTC. The J gene is TRBJ2-7, the V gene TRBV4-1; tentative D call: TRBD2 (6 bases). In germline, CDR1 is MGHRA, CDR2 YSYEKL. With 0 bases removed from V and 0 bases from J, the gap between germline ends came to 9 bases. CDR3 length: 15 amino acids.

This clonotype showed up just a few times. V is TRBV7-8 and J is TRBJ2-3; the D call may be TRBD1 or TRBD2 (5 bases each). Trimming took off 4 bases at V and 0 bases at J, with 11 bases between the two ends. The CDR3 totals 15 residues. Germline values: CDR1 SGHVS, CDR2 FQNEAQ. This CDR3 reads CASSSGRLSTDTQYF. CDR3 nucleotides: TGTGCCAGCAGCTCGGGACGGCTTAGCACAGATACGCAGTATTTT. Using reference TRBV7-8 and TRBJ2-3 for the parts outside the CDR3, the full variable domain is GAGVSQSPRYKVAKRGQDVALRCDPISGHVSLFWYQQALGQGPEFLTYFQNEAQLDKSGLPSDRFFAERPEGSVSTLKIQRTQQEDSAVYLCASSSGRLSTDTQYFGPGTRLTVL.

This clonotype was counted ten times or more. J is TRBJ2-1 and V is TRBV12-3 or TRBV12-4, with a weak D call TRBD1 (6 bases). V shed 5 bases and J shed 9 bases, with 26 bases lying between them. This CDR3 has 17 amino acids. CDR3 in DNA: TGTGCCAGCAGTCGCAAGACAGGAATTGAACACTCTGGTGAGCAGTTCTTC. Translation: CASSRKTGIEHSGEQFF.

This clonotype was counted a few times. V gene TRBV5-1 combines with J gene TRBJ1-1; D not resolved. The CDR3 is 16 residues long. V dropped 1 base and J dropped 5 bases, with 18 bases sitting between them. Germline V gene lookup returns CDR1 SGHRS and CDR2 YFSETQ. CDR3 region: CASSLQRAGRETEAFF. The CDR3 DNA follows: TGCGCCAGCAGCTTGCAGAGGGCGGGGAGGGAGACTGAAGCTTTCTTT.

The chain couples TRBV6-1 to TRBJ2-1; D might be TRBD1 (6 bases). The CDR3 has 13 amino acids. Germline CDR1 and CDR2: MNHNS and SASEGT. The V gene lost 7 bases and the J gene lost 10 bases, with 17 bases spanning the gap. The CDR3, as DNA: TGTGCCAGCACCGACCACGCCAGGGGCGAGCAGTTCTTC. Its translation: CASTDHARGEQFF.

At least ten counts were recorded for this clonotype. The chain has TRBV12-3 or TRBV12-4 and TRBJ2-7, with D unresolved. CDR3 length: 12 amino acids. V dropped 5 bases and J dropped 4 bases, with 9 bases sitting between them. Written as DNA, the CDR3 is TGTGCCAGCAGTGGGCCGCTTTACGAGCAGTACTTC. Protein: CASSGPLYEQYF.

The CDR3 DNA reads as TGTGCCAGCAGTGCTGGCGGGGGCCCCCTCGTC. Translating gives CASSAGGGPLV. This chain uses TRBV2 with TRBJ2-7, with D possibly being TRBD2 (7 bases). CDR3 length equals 11 residues. Germline loops: CDR1 SNHLY, CDR2 FYNNEI.

This clonotype has just a few counts. The genes are TRBV27 and TRBJ1-1; a weak D match, TRBD1 (6 bases). Trimming removed 6 bases at V and 4 bases at J, with 15 bases between. Germline V gene lookup returns CDR1 MNHEY and CDR2 SMNVEV (reference sequence). This CDR3 contains 14 residues. CDR3 protein: CASRRDSGVTEAFF. The CDR3 DNA sequence: TGTGCCAGCAGACGTGACTCAGGGGTCACTGAAGCTTTCTTT.

The J gene is TRBJ2-7, the V gene TRBV10-2; D is ambiguous. Germline V gene sequence: CDR1 WSHSY, CDR2 SAAADI. V was pared by 2 bases and J by 6 bases, with 14 bases between. This CDR3 is built from 14 residues. The DNA for the CDR3 is TGCGCCAGCAGTGAGACCGGGTTGGGCTCCGAGCAGTACGTC. Its translation: CASSETGLGSEQYV.

The sample holds a few counts of this clonotype. This sequence joins TRBV3-1 and TRBJ1-1; no clear D. V lost 2 bases and J 1 base, leaving 5 bases between the germline ends. The CDR3 extends over 13 amino acids. Germline assignment: CDR1 LGHDT and CDR2 YNNKEL (reference sequence). The CDR3 loop is CASSQPKNTEAFF. For the CDR3, the DNA is TGTGCCAGCAGCCAACCAAAGAACACTGAAGCTTTCTTT. Looking up the rest from reference TRBV3-1 and TRBJ1-1 gives the full variable domain: DTAVSQTPKYLVTQMGNDKSIKCEQNLGHDTMYWYKQDSKKFLKIMFSYNNKELIINETVPNRFSPKSPDKAHLNLHINSLELGDSAVYFCASSQPKNTEAFFGQGTRLTVV.

This clonotype showed up just a few times. The chain carries TRBV7-9 and TRBJ2-7, with TRBD1 identical over 7 bases. CDR3 size: 15 residues. Germline V gene lookup returns CDR1 SEHNR and CDR2 FQNEAQ (reference sequence). V lost 5 bases to trimming and J lost 5 bases; unmatched junction nucleotides: 12. CDR3 sequence (DNA): TGTGCCAGCAGCCGAGCAGGGGGAGTGGTCGACGAGCAGTACTTC. Protein: CASSRAGGVVDEQYF. The complete variable domain, with remaining parts taken from reference TRBV7-9 and TRBJ2-7, reads DTGVSQNPRHKITKRGQNVTFRCDPISEHNRLYWYRQTLGQGPEFLTYFQNEAQLEKSRLLSDRFSAERPKGSFSTLEIQRTEQGDSAMYLCASSRAGGVVDEQYFGPGTRLTVT.

The chain employs TRBV7-9 and TRBJ2-5; D remains ambiguous. Germline V gene sequence: CDR1 SEHNR, CDR2 FQNEAQ (reference sequence). The CDR3 covers 13 residues. V dropped 5 bases and J dropped 8 bases, with 15 bases sitting between them. This CDR3 is CASSPKGEITQYF. The CDR3 region has the DNA TGTGCCAGCAGCCCCAAGGGCGAGATTACCCAGTACTTC.

This clonotype was seen repeatedly, ten times or more. The chain links TRBV7-2 to TRBJ2-7, with D perhaps TRBD2 (5 bases). The V gene's germline CDR1 is SGHTA and CDR2 FQGNSA. The germline V and J ends were trimmed by 5 bases and 3 bases, with 11 bases remaining between them. This CDR3 is 13 amino acids long. The CDR3 spells CASSRTGFYEQYV. The CDR3 bases are TGTGCCAGCAGCCGAACGGGGTTCTACGAGCAGTACGTC.